This T cell receptor (beta chain) derives from a study of blood T cell repertoires in COVID-19. Study-level information: Sources were T cells, B-cell-depleted T cells, or PBMCs; the material itself was cDNA or gDNA.

Assay: immunoSEQ multiplex PCR; the TCRdb copy retains only in-frame clones and omits some. The repertoire consists of about 400,000 clones, with under 90% occurring once and the leading ten covering 1.5% to 2%. V was pared by 6 bases and J by 4 bases, with 3 bases of the junction left unmatched. The CDR3 totals 13 residues. Sequencing was performed on PBMCs or T cells enriched from blood (not recorded which). This receptor was taken from a woman between 25 and 40 years old who had recovered from COVID-19. The chain links TRBV12-3 or TRBV12-4 to TRBJ2-1; 7 nucleotides match TRBD2. The CDR3 DNA reads as TGTGCCAGCAGCCTAGCGGAATACAATGAGCAGTTCTTC. As protein: CASSLAEYNEQFF.